This T cell receptor beta chain was captured by sequencing in a study of cytotoxic CD8 clonotypes in ibrutinib-treated CLL. Profiling relied on immunoSEQ multiplex PCR, and the TCRdb table lists in-frame clones only, not all of them. Here the sample spans about 200,000 clones, roughly three quarters being singletons. Germline V CDR1 and CDR2: SGHTA, FQGNSA. Trimming took 2 bases from V and 3 from J, leaving 8 bases between them. The CDR3 extends over 14 amino acids. The chain carries TRBV7-2 and TRBJ2-1, with D unclear. The receptor was derived from a human donor with chronic lymphocytic leukemia. Here the sequenced sample was PBMCs, taken after 12 months of ibrutinib treatment. The DNA of the CDR3 is TGTGCCAGCAGCTTATATGGCCGCTACAATGAGCAGTTCTTC. Amino acid sequence: CASSLYGRYNEQFF.